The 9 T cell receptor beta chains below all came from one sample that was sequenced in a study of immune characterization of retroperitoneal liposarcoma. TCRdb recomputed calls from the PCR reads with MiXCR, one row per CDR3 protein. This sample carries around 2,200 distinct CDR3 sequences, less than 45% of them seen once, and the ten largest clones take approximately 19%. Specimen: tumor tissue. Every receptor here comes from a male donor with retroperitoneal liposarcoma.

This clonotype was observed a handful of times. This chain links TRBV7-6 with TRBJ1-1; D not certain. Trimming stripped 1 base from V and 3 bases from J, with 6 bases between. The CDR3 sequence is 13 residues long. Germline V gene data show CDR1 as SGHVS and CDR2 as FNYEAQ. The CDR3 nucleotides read TGTGCCAGCAGCTTAGAGTACTACACTGAAGCTTTCTTT. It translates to CASSLEYYTEAFF.

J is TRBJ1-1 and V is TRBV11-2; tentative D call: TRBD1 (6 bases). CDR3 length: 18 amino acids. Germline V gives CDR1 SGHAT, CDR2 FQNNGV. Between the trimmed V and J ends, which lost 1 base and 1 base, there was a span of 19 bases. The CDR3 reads CASSLVRPSDRTNTEAFF. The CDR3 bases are TGTGCCAGCAGCTTAGTACGGCCAAGCGACAGGACGAACACTGAAGCTTTCTTT.

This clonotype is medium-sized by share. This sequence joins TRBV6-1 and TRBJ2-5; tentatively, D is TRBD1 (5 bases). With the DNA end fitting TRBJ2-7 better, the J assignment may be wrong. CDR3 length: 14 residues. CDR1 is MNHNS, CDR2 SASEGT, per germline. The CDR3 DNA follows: TGTGCCAGCACACAGGCCCCTCTAATGATCGAGCAGTACTTC. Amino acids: CASTQAPLMIEQYF.

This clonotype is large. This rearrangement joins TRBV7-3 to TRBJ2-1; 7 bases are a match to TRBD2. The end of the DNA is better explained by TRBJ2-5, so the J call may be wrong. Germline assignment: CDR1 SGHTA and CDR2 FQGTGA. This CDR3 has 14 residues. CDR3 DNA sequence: TGTGCCAGCAGCTCTTGGGGGGGGGTAGGGACCCAGTACTTC. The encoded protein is CASSSWGGVGTQYF.

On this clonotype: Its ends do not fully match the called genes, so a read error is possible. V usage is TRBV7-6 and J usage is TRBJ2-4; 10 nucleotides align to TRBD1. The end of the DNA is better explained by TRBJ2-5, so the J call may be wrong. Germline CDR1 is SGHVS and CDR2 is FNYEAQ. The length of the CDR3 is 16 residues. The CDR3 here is CASSQRYMGQGETQYF. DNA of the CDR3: TGTGCTAGCAGCCAAAGATACATGGGACAGGGGGAGACCCAGTACTTC.

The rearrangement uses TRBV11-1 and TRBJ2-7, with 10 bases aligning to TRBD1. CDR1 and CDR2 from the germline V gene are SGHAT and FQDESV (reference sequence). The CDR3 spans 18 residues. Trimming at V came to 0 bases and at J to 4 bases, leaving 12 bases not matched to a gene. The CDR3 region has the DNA TGTGCCAGCAGCTTAGCGTCTTTACCCGGGACAGGGGATTACGAGCAGTACTTC. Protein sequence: CASSLASLPGTGDYEQYF.

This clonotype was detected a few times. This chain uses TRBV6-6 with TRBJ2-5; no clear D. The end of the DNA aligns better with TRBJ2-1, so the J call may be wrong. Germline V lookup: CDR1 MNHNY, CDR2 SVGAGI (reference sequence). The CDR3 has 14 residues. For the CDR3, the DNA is TGTGCCAGCAGTTACTCGATGATAGGAGAGACCCAGTTCTTC. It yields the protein CASSYSMIGETQFF.

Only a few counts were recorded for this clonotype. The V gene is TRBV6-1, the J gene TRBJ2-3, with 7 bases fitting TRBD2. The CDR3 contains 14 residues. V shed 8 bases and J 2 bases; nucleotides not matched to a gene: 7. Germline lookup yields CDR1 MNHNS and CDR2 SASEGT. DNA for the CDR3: TGTGCCAGCGGGGGTCGGGGGGTCACAGATACGCAGTATTTT. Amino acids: CASGGRGVTDTQYF.

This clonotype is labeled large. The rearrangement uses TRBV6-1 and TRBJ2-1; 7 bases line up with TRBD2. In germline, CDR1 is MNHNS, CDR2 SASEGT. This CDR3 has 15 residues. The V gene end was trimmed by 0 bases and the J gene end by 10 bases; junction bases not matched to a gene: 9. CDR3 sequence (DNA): TGTGCCAGCAGTGAAGCGGGAGGGAGCTCCTACGAGCAGTTCTTC. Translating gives CASSEAGGSSYEQFF.